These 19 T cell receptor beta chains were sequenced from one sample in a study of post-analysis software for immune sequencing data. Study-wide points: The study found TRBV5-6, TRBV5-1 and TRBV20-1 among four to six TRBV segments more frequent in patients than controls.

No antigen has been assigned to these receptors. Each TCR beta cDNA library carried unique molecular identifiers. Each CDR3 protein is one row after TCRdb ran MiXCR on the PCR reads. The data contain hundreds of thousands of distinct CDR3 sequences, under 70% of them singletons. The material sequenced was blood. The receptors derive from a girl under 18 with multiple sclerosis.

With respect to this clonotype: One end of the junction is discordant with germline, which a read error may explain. The CDR3, as DNA: TGTGCCGCCAGCAGAGACACGGGCATACTATCTGGGGCCAACGTCCTGACTTTC. It specifies CAASRDTGILSGANVLTF. The rearrangement uses TRBV15 and TRBJ2-6; no clear D gene. The CDR3 runs to 18 residues. CDR1 is LNHNV, CDR2 YYDKDF, per germline (reference sequence).

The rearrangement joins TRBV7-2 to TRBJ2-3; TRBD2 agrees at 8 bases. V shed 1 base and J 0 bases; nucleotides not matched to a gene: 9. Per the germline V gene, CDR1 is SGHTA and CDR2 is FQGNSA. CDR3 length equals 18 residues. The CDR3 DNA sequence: TGTGCCAGCAGCTTAGGGTGGAAGCGGGGGACTAGCACAGATACGCAGTATTTT. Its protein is CASSLGWKRGTSTDTQYF. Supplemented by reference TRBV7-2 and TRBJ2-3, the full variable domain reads GAGVSQSPSNKVTEKGKDVELRCDPISGHTALYWYRQSLGQGLEFLIYFQGNSAPDKSGLPSDRFSAERTGGSVSTLTIQRTQQEDSAVYLCASSLGWKRGTSTDTQYFGPGTRLTVL.

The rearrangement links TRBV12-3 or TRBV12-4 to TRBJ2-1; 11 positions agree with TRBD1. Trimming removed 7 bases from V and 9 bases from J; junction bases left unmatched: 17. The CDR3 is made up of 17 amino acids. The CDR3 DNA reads TGTGCCAGCACCGGGGGTGGAATGGGACAGGGGGTCGCTGAGCAGTTCTTC. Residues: CASTGGGMGQGVAEQFF.

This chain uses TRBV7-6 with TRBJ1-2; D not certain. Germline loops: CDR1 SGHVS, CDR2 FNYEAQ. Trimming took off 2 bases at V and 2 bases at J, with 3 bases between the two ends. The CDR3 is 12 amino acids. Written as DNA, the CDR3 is TGTGCCAGCAGCTTATACAACTATGGCTACACCTTC. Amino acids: CASSLYNYGYTF.

CDR3 bases: TGTGCCAGCTCCAAGCCGGGACAGACCTACGAGCAGTACTTC. Residues: CASSKPGQTYEQYF. The chain recombines TRBV21-1 with TRBJ2-7; the D call TRBD1 from the table was never checked on the DNA. TRBV21-1 is termed a pseudogene. The CDR3 length is 14 residues.

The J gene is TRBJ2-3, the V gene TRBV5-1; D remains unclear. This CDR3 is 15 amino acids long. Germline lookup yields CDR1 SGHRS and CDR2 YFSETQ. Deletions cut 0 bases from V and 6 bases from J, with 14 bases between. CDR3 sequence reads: CASSLDRAGRDTQYF. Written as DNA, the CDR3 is TGCGCCAGCAGCTTGGATCGGGCCGGCAGGGATACGCAGTATTTT.

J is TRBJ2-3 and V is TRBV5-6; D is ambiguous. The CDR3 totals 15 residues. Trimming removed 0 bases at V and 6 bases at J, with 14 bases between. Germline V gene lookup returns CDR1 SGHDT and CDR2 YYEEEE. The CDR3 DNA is TGTGCCAGCAGCTTGGGAGTCGGCAAAACCGATACGCAGTATTTT. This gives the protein CASSLGVGKTDTQYF.

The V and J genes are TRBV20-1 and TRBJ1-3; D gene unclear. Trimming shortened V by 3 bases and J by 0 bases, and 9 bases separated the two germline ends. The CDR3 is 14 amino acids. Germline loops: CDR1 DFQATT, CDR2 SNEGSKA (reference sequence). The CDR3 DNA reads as TGCAGTGCTAGGGGCCGGTCCTCTGGAAACACCATATATTTT. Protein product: CSARGRSSGNTIYF.

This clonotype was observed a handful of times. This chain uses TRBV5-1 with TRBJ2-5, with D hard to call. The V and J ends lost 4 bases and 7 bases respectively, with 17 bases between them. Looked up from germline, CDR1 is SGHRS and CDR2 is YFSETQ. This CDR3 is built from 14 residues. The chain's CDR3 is CASSANPPAWTQYF. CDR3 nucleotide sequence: TGCGCCAGCAGCGCCAACCCACCCGCGTGGACCCAGTACTTC.

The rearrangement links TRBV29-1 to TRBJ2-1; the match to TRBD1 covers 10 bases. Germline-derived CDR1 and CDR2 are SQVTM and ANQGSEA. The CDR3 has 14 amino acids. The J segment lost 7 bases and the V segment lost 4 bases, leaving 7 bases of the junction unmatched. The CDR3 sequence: CSVGDRGRRNEQFF. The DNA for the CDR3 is TGCAGCGTTGGTGACAGGGGGCGTAGGAATGAGCAGTTCTTC.

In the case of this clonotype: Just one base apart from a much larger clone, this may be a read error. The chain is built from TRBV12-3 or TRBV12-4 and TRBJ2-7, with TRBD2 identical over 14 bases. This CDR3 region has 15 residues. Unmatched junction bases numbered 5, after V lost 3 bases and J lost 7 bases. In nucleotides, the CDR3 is TGTGCCAGCAGTTTTCGACTAGCGGGGGGGAATGAGCAGTACTTC. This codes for CASSFRLAGGNEQYF.

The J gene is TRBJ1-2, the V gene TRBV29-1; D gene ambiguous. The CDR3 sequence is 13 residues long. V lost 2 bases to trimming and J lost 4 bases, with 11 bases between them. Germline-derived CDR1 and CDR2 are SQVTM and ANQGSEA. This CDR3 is CSVELLEGYGYTF. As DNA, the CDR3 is TGCAGCGTTGAACTTCTCGAGGGCTATGGCTACACCTTC.

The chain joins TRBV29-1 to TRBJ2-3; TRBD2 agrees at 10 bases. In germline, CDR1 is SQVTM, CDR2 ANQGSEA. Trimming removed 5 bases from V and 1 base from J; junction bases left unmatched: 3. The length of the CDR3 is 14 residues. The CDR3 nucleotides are TGCAGCGTTACTAGCGGGATCCGCACAGATACGCAGTATTTT. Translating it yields CSVTSGIRTDTQYF.

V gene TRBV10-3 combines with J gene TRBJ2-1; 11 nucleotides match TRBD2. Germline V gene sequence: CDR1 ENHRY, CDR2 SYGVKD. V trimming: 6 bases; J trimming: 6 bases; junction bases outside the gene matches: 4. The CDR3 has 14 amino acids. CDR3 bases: TGTGCCATCAGCAAGACTAGCGGGATCAATGAGCAGTTCTTC. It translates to CAISKTSGINEQFF.

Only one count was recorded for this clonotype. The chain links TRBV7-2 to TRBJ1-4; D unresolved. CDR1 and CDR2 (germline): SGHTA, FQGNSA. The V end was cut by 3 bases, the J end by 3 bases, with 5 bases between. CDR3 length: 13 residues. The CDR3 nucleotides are TGTGCCAGCAGCTTTGTAGCTAATGAAAAACTGTTTTTT. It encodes CASSFVANEKLFF. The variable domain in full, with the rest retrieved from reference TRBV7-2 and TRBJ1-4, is GAGVSQSPSNKVTEKGKDVELRCDPISGHTALYWYRQSLGQGLEFLIYFQGNSAPDKSGLPSDRFSAERTGGSVSTLTIQRTQQEDSAVYLCASSFVANEKLFFGSGTQLSVL.

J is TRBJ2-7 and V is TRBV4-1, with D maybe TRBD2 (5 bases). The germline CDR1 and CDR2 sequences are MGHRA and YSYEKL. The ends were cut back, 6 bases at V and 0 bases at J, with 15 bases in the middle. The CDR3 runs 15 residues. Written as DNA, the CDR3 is TGCGCCAGCAGGGGGTACAGCGGCAGCTCCTACGAGCAGTACTTC. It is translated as CASRGYSGSSYEQYF.

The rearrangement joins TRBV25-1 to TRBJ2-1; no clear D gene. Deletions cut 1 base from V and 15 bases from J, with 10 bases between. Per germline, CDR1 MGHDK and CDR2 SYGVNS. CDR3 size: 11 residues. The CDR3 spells CASSELDERFF. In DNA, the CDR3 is TGTGCCAGCAGTGAATTGGATGAACGGTTCTTC. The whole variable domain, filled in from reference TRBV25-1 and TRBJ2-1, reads EADIYQTPRYLVIGTGKKITLECSQTMGHDKMYWYQQDPGMELHLIHYSYGVNSTEKGDLSSESTVSRIRTEHFPLTLESARPSHTSQYLCASSELDERFFGPGTRLTVL.

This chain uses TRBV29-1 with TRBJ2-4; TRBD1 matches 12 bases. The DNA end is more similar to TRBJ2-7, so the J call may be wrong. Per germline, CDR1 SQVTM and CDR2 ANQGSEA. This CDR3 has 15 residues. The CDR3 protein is CSVEVGDRGRYEQYF. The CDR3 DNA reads TGCAGCGTTGAAGTCGGGGACAGGGGGCGCTACGAGCAGTACTTC.

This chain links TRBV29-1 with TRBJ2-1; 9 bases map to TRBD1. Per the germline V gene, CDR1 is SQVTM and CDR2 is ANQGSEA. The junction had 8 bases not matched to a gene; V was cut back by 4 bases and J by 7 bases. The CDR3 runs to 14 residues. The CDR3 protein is CSVGDRVVWNEQFF. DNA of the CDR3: TGCAGCGTTGGGGACAGGGTCGTTTGGAATGAGCAGTTCTTC.